This entry lists 6 T cell receptor beta chains sequenced from one sample in a study of shared clonotypes between healthy human individuals. Libraries were prepared by immunoSEQ multiplex PCR; TCRdb keeps only in-frame clonotypes and omits some of them. The table lists about 2.3 million clones, about 92% of them singletons, with 0.39% in the top ten. The material sequenced was naive CD4+ T cells from PBMCs. Subset indicated: CD45RA+ positively selected. These receptors originate from a man in his late teens or twenties in good health. Some clones in this sample may be carry-over from other donors' samples.

This rearrangement joins TRBV2 to TRBJ1-1; D not certain. Germline loops: CDR1 SNHLY, CDR2 FYNNEI. The germline V and J ends were trimmed by 0 bases and 6 bases, with 5 bases remaining between them. The CDR3 loop spans 12 amino acids. The CDR3 spells CASSEAVAEAFF. In nucleotides, the CDR3 is TGTGCCAGCAGTGAAGCGGTGGCTGAAGCTTTCTTT.

Only one count was recorded for this clone. The rearrangement joins TRBV5-1 to TRBJ2-2, with 7 bases that match TRBD2. Unmatched junction bases numbered 4, after V lost 0 bases and J lost 2 bases. This CDR3 contains 16 residues. In germline, CDR1 is SGHRS, CDR2 YFSETQ. The CDR3 DNA follows: TGCGCCAGCAGCTTGGACGCTAGCGGTAACACCGGGGAGCTGTTTTTT. Translated, it gives CASSLDASGNTGELFF.

This clone was seen a single time. The chain combines TRBV10-3 with TRBJ2-5, with 12 bases aligning to TRBD2. Trimming removed 4 bases from V and 4 bases from J; junction bases left unmatched: 10. This CDR3 contains 17 residues. Germline CDR1 reads ENHRY; CDR2 reads SYGVKD. CDR3 in DNA: TGTGCCATCAGTGGGACTAGCGGGAAAAGGGGTCCAGAGACCCAGTACTTC. It encodes CAISGTSGKRGPETQYF.

The chain couples TRBV6-6 to TRBJ1-1, with 7 positions matching TRBD1. The CDR3 covers 14 residues. Germline assignment: CDR1 MNHNY and CDR2 SVGAGI (reference sequence). With V trimmed by 2 bases and J by 7 bases, 7 bases remained unmatched. In nucleotides, the CDR3 is TGTGCCAGCAGTTACAATAGGGGACAGCTTGAAGCTTTCTTT. This codes for CASSYNRGQLEAFF.

J is TRBJ2-1 and V is TRBV2; the D gene is possibly TRBD2 (6 bases). This CDR3 region has 15 residues. CDR1 is SNHLY and CDR2 is FYNNEI in the germline V gene. Trimming pared 1 base from V and 4 bases from J, leaving 11 bases between. CDR3 in amino acids: CASSEVRRGYNEQFF. In nucleotides, the CDR3 is TGTGCCAGCAGTGAAGTCAGGAGGGGATACAATGAGCAGTTCTTC. The full variable domain, with the rest looked up from reference TRBV2 and TRBJ2-1, is EPEVTQTPSHQVTQMGQEVILRCVPISNHLYFYWYRQILGQKVEFLVSFYNNEISEKSEIFDDQFSVERPDGSNFTLKIRSTKLEDSAMYFCASSEVRRGYNEQFFGPGTRLTVL.

V gene TRBV5-4 combines with J gene TRBJ1-2; no reliable D call. V lost 0 bases, J lost 5 bases, and 5 bases lay in between. This CDR3 has 12 amino acids. In germline, CDR1 is SGHNT, CDR2 YYREEE (reference sequence). The CDR3 sequence: CASSLAEYGYTF. The CDR3 DNA is TGTGCCAGCAGCTTGGCAGAGTATGGCTACACCTTC.